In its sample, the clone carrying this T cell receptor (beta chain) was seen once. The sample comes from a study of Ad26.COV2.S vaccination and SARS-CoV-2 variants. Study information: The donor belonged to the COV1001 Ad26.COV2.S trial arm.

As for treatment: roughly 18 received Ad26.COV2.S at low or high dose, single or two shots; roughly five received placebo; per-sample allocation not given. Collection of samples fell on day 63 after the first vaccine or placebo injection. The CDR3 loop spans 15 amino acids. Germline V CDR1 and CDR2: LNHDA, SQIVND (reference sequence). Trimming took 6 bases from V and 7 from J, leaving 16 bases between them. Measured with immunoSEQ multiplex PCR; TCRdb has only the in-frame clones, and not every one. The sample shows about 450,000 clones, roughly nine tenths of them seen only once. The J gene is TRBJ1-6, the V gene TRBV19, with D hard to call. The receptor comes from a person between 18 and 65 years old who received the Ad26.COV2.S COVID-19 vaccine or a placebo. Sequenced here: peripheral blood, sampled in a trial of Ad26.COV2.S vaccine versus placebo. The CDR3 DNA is TGTGCCAGTAGCGATCCGGGCGTGAGGAATTCACCCCTCCACTTT. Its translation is CASSDPGVRNSPLHF.